The T cell receptor beta chain described here comes from a study of beta chain features in type 1 diabetes. Broader study findings: In the patient group, naive, central memory and Treg TCRB repertoires seemed more alike than in the healthy donor group.

The germline gives CDR1 LGHNA, CDR2 YSLEER. The CDR3 length is 16 residues. The V gene lost 0 bases and the J gene lost 1 base, with 10 bases spanning the gap. With regard to this clone: Its specificity is not known.

One heparinised blood draw, averaging roughly 120 mL, came from each donor. cDNA synthesis used the whole RNA isolate, giving expressed TCRB sequences. Sequencing used immunoSEQ multiplex PCR; TCRdb keeps in-frame clones, though not all of them. This sample yields 250,000 to 350,000 clones, of which about 15% are seen a single time; roughly 6.7% belongs to the top ten. The sample consisted of central memory CD4+ T cells from blood. The rearrangement joins TRBV4-3 to TRBJ2-4, with D perhaps TRBD1 (6 bases). The receptor was derived from a man aged 25 to 40 in good health. The CDR3 nucleotides read TGCGCCAGCAGCCAAGATGCGAGGGGGGCCAAAAACATTCAGTACTTC. It translates to CASSQDARGAKNIQYF.